This TCR beta chain is from a study of blood T cell repertoires in COVID-19. Per the authors' pipeline: Estimated nucleated cell counts came from reference gene primer amplification. The table came from immunoSEQ multiplex PCR; TCRdb's copy has only in-frame clones and leaves some out. D and trimming come from the DNA, and the V and J calls and clone size come from that table. The sample shows about 180,000 clones, about 86% of them seen only once. The CDR3 sequence is 15 residues long. The J segment lost 4 bases and the V segment lost 4 bases, leaving 10 bases of the junction unmatched. The clonotype originates from a man aged 50-59 years with active or convalescent COVID-19. The chain employs TRBV5-3 and TRBJ2-7; 8 positions match TRBD1. TRBV5-3 is recorded as an ORF, its role being uncertain. What was sequenced was peripheral blood. As DNA, the CDR3 is TGTGCCAGAAGCGAGGGACAGGAAGGTCTTTACGAGCAGTACTTC. Translation gives CARSEGQEGLYEQYF.